This TCR beta chain came from a study of graft-versus-host responses after intestinal transplantation. Clones were sequenced by immunoSEQ multiplex PCR, and TCRdb holds only the in-frame ones, with some missing. The data show over 75,000 clones, 85% to 95% seen once. This clone was detected only a few times. Its antigen is unidentified. This CDR3 is built from 16 residues. The V and J ends lost 1 base and 1 base, in that order; junction bases with no gene match: 3. Germline V gene data show CDR1 as LNHNV and CDR2 as YYDKDF (reference sequence). This clonotype originated in a human donor who was the organ donor for an intestinal transplant. The source material was unstimulated CD8+ T cells sorted from spleen or lymph node cells, sampled before transplant. The V gene is TRBV15, the J gene TRBJ2-7, with TRBD1 matching over 11 bases. CDR3 sequence reads: CATSRGGQGGSYEQYF. CDR3 nucleotide sequence: TGTGCCACCAGCAGAGGGGGACAGGGGGGATCCTACGAGCAGTACTTC.